The 12 T cell receptor beta chains reported below all come from one sample, sequenced in a study of regulatory T cells in long-lasting Graves disease. The time point is: newly diagnosed GD, antithyroid drugs for less than 3 months. The authors made the TCR library using RNA they extracted from PBMCs. Arm-PCR with iRepertoire HTBI primers amplified the CDR3 regions for these TCR beta libraries. MiXCR, run by TCRdb on the multiplex PCR reads, gives a single entry per CDR3 protein. The sample contains roughly 520,000 distinct CDR3 sequences, about 11% of which appear only once. These data were also filed under a second study, of T cells in Graves' hyperthyroidism and ophthalmopathy.

The specimen was peripheral blood mononuclear cells (PBMCs), collected at new diagnosis, from a patient treated with antithyroid drugs. These receptors all stem from a woman in her twenties or thirties with Graves disease.

This clonotype has a count of ten or more. The CDR3 here is CASSYITGRSMNTEAFF. The CDR3 nucleotides are TGTGCCAGCAGTTATATCACAGGGCGGAGTATGAACACTGAAGCTTTCTTT. This chain uses TRBV6-2 or TRBV6-3 with TRBJ1-1; D possibly corresponds to TRBD1 (6 bases). This CDR3 region has 17 residues. Germline CDR1 is MNHEY and CDR2 is SVGEGT. Between the trimmed V and J ends, which lost 3 bases and 0 bases, there was a span of 17 bases.

This clonotype was detected ten times or more. V and J are TRBV2 and TRBJ2-6; possibly TRBD1 for D (6 bases). The germline gives CDR1 SNHLY, CDR2 FYNNEI. CDR3 length equals 15 residues. Trimming removed 7 bases from V and 0 bases from J, with 10 bases in between. The CDR3 spells CASKYRASGANVLTF. The CDR3 DNA is TGTGCCAGCAAATACAGGGCCTCTGGGGCCAACGTCCTGACTTTC.

This clonotype appeared many times. The gene calls are TRBV28 and TRBJ2-4; possibly TRBD1 for D (5 bases). The germline gives CDR1 MDHEN, CDR2 SYDVKM. This CDR3 is 16 amino acids long. V was clipped by 5 bases and J by 1 base, with 15 bases between them. The CDR3 region is CASSISRDAAKNIQYF. Written as DNA, the CDR3 is TGTGCCAGCAGTATAAGCAGGGATGCGGCCAAAAACATTCAGTACTTC.

This clonotype has ten or more counts. V usage is TRBV14 and J usage is TRBJ2-5, with TRBD2 identical over 10 bases. The CDR3 contains 16 residues. The germline V gene has CDR1 SGHDN and CDR2 FVKESK. V dropped 1 base and J dropped 1; count of bases not matched to a gene: 3. CDR3 protein: CASSQVGLAAQETQYF. CDR3 coding DNA: TGTGCCAGCAGCCAAGTCGGACTAGCGGCCCAAGAGACCCAGTACTTC.

Many counts were recorded for this clonotype. The chain combines TRBV24-1 with TRBJ2-1, with 7 bases that match TRBD1. CDR3 length: 16 residues. Trimming at V came to 4 bases and at J to 5 bases, leaving 10 bases not matched to a gene. CDR1 KGHDR and CDR2 SFDVKD come from the germline V gene. The CDR3 coding sequence is TGTGCCACCAGTGAACCAACAGGGGAAAGAAACAATGAGCAGTTCTTC. Translation gives CATSEPTGERNNEQFF.

This clonotype was seen at least ten times. J is TRBJ2-3 and V is TRBV20-1; 9 bases line up with TRBD2. CDR1 is DFQATT, CDR2 SNEGSKA, per germline (reference sequence). This CDR3 is 17 amino acids long. The V gene end was trimmed by 0 bases and the J gene end by 2 bases; junction bases not matched to a gene: 9. The CDR3 nucleotides are TGCAGTGCTAGAGATAGGATTAGCGGGGGAAACACAGATACGCAGTATTTT. Its translation is CSARDRISGGNTDTQYF.

The V gene is TRBV30, the J gene TRBJ1-1; 10 nucleotides line up with TRBD1. V shed 0 bases, J shed 1 base, and the junction held 5 bases outside the gene matches. The CDR3 loop spans 16 amino acids. The germline gives CDR1 GTSNPN, CDR2 SVGIG (reference sequence). The CDR3 DNA follows: TGTGCCTGGAGTGTGGACTGGGACAGGGGGAACACTGAAGCTTTCTTT. This encodes CAWSVDWDRGNTEAFF.

This clonotype showed up many times. V and J are TRBV4-1 and TRBJ2-5; D is uncertain. Germline CDR1 reads MGHRA; CDR2 reads YSYEKL. The CDR3 covers 14 residues. V was trimmed by 1 base and J by 5 bases, leaving 11 bases between them. The CDR3 reads CASSQANAGETQYF. The DNA for the CDR3 is TGCGCCAGCAGCCAAGCCAACGCCGGGGAGACCCAGTACTTC.

This clonotype was observed once. A much larger clone differs from this one at a single base, so this may be a read error. The rearrangement uses TRBV7-8 and TRBJ2-7; 8 bases are a match to TRBD2. J was trimmed by 7 bases and V by 3 bases; bases with no gene match: 11. Germline-derived CDR1 and CDR2 are SGHVS and FQNEAQ. This CDR3 comprises 15 residues. The CDR3: CASSLGSGASTEQYF. The DNA of the CDR3 is TGTGCCAGCAGCTTGGGTAGCGGGGCCTCCACTGAGCAGTACTTC. Variable domain in full (rest from reference TRBV7-8 and TRBJ2-7): GAGVSQSPRYKVAKRGQDVALRCDPISGHVSLFWYQQALGQGPEFLTYFQNEAQLDKSGLPSDRFFAERPEGSVSTLKIQRTQQEDSAVYLCASSLGSGASTEQYFGPGTRLTVT.

The sample holds many counts of this clonotype. This chain uses TRBV7-6 with TRBJ2-5; D possibly corresponds to TRBD1 (5 bases). Germline values: CDR1 SGHVS, CDR2 FNYEAQ. The V gene lost 1 base and the J gene lost 5 bases, with 17 bases spanning the gap. The length of the CDR3 is 16 residues. CDR3 bases: TGTGCCAGCAGCTTAGTGGTCGGACAAGGACGGGAGACCCAGTACTTC. This translates into CASSLVVGQGRETQYF.

V and J are TRBV14 and TRBJ2-2; 9 nucleotides match TRBD1. The V segment lost 3 bases and the J segment 6 bases; nucleotides outside the gene matches: 14. The CDR3 loop spans 18 amino acids. Germline assignment: CDR1 SGHDN and CDR2 FVKESK. Here the CDR3 DNA reads TGTGCCAGCAGCCACGTTTTCTGGACAGGGGACCTCTCCGGGGAGCTGTTTTTT. This gives the protein CASSHVFWTGDLSGELFF.

Comment on this clonotype: A much larger clone lies a single base off, so this may be a read error. This chain links TRBV28 with TRBJ2-7, with D tentatively TRBD1 (5 bases). CDR3 length: 14 residues. V was clipped by 0 bases and J by 1 base, with 7 bases between them. The V gene's germline CDR1 is MDHEN and CDR2 SYDVKM. This CDR3 reads CASSLWRQSYEQYF. CDR3 coding DNA: TGTGCCAGCAGTTTATGGAGACAGTCCTACGAGCAGTACTTC.